This T cell receptor beta chain was captured in a study of human T cells and chemical hapten exposure. Overall study context: Researchers reported sensitizing a 2 cm by 2 cm upper inner arm skin site with 2% DPC.

MiXCR, run by TCRdb on the RACE reads, gives a single entry per CDR3 protein. The repertoire holds about 80,000 distinct CDR3 sequences, with 12% to 15% as singletons. Study-wide points: TCRs above 1 in 1000 frequency did not change with DPC sensitization.

For this clonotype: Antigen unknown.

The time point is: pre-sensitization, week 0. Treatment meaning: therapeutic diphenylcyclopropenone sensitization with weekly scalp DPC. Whole blood, unfractionated, served as the material for total RNA extraction. The V and J ends lost 1 base and 3 bases, in that order; junction bases with no gene match: 5. Germline-derived CDR1 and CDR2 are KGHSH and LQKENI. The CDR3 has 15 amino acids. The rearrangement joins TRBV18 to TRBJ1-1; TRBD1 matches 7 bases. The starting material was whole blood, obtained in connection with sensitization to the hapten diphenylcyclopropenone (DPC). The receptor was isolated from a woman aged 45 to 65 with alopecia areata. Some clones in this sample may be carry-over from other donors' samples. The CDR3 DNA reads TGTGCCAGCTCACCACTCACAGGGGCTGACACTGAAGCTTTCTTT. Protein sequence: CASSPLTGADTEAFF.